The next 21 T cell receptor beta chains were all read from a single sample in a study of post-analysis software for immune sequencing data. The study's findings and limits: Roughly 5 TRBV segments, TRBV5-6, TRBV5-1 and TRBV20-1 among them, were found more frequent in patients than controls.

Their recognized antigens are unknown. TCR beta libraries were prepared from cDNA with unique molecular identifiers. A single record per CDR3 protein comes from TCRdb applying MiXCR to the PCR reads. The sample shows 750,000 to 950,000 distinct CDR3 sequences, about 57% of them seen only once. The specimen was blood. The receptor set was obtained from a girl aged 10 to 17 with multiple sclerosis.

This clonotype has more than one count but fewer than ten. This chain uses TRBV7-9 with TRBJ1-2; D possibly corresponds to TRBD1 (5 bases). Trimming took off 5 bases at V and 4 bases at J, with 14 bases between the two ends. The CDR3 has 14 residues. Germline values: CDR1 SEHNR, CDR2 FQNEAQ (reference sequence). CDR3 nucleotides: TGTGCCAGCAGCCCCCCCGGTGGGACCTATGGCTACACCTTC. It yields the protein CASSPPGGTYGYTF.

The J gene is TRBJ2-3, the V gene TRBV6-1, with D maybe TRBD1 (5 bases). This CDR3 is built from 15 residues. The V gene lost 8 bases and the J gene lost 0 bases, with 15 bases spanning the gap. Germline V CDR1 and CDR2: MNHNS, SASEGT. CDR3 sequence: CASLVLRVSTDTQYF. The CDR3 DNA reads as TGTGCCAGCCTCGTGCTCAGGGTTAGCACAGATACGCAGTATTTT.

The chain has TRBV7-2 and TRBJ2-5; D might be TRBD2 (6 bases). The germline V gene encodes CDR1 SGHTA and CDR2 FQGNSA. The V and J ends lost 5 bases and 3 bases respectively, with 13 bases between them. There are 14 residues in the CDR3. CDR3 DNA: TGTGCCAGCAGCGGCAGGGTAGCGGAAGAGACCCAGTACTTC. This translates into CASSGRVAEETQYF. Based on the CDR3 plus reference TRBV7-2 and TRBJ2-5, the full variable domain is GAGVSQSPSNKVTEKGKDVELRCDPISGHTALYWYRQSLGQGLEFLIYFQGNSAPDKSGLPSDRFSAERTGGSVSTLTIQRTQQEDSAVYLCASSGRVAEETQYFGPGTRLLVL.

This chain links TRBV6-5 with TRBJ1-5; possibly TRBD1 for D (5 bases). The CDR3 extends over 15 amino acids. The V and J ends lost 4 bases and 10 bases respectively, with 20 bases between them. Germline V lookup: CDR1 MNHEY, CDR2 SVGAGI. CDR3 loop: CASSLTGLPALPQHF. The CDR3 coding sequence is TGTGCCAGCAGTTTAACAGGCCTGCCTGCATTACCCCAGCATTTT.

V gene TRBV6-5 combines with J gene TRBJ2-7, with D uncertain. With 0 bases removed from V and 0 bases from J, the gap between germline ends came to 9 bases. Germline V gene data show CDR1 as MNHEY and CDR2 as SVGAGI. The CDR3 totals 15 residues. This chain's CDR3 is CASSYSFLGSYEQYF. CDR3 nucleotides: TGTGCCAGCAGTTACTCGTTCTTGGGCTCCTACGAGCAGTACTTC.

This clonotype has just one count. The rearrangement joins TRBV5-1 to TRBJ2-5; D not resolved. V lost 2 bases, J lost 11 bases, and 16 bases lay in between. Germline lookup yields CDR1 SGHRS and CDR2 YFSETQ. This CDR3 has 13 residues. In DNA, the CDR3 is TGCGCCAGCAGCTTATCAGGACGGGTTGAGCAGTACTTC. This sequence encodes CASSLSGRVEQYF.

This clonotype was observed a few times. The CDR3 reads CSVTPEGGGSTDTQYF. CDR3 sequence (DNA): TGCAGCGTTACCCCAGAGGGCGGGGGTAGCACAGATACGCAGTATTTT. V is TRBV29-1 and J is TRBJ2-3, with TRBD2 matching over 7 bases. The ends lost 5 bases at V and 0 bases at J; junction bases unmatched: 11. CDR3 length: 16 amino acids. Germline-derived CDR1 and CDR2 are SQVTM and ANQGSEA.

The gene calls are TRBV4-1 and TRBJ2-7; TRBD1 aligns across 9 bases. Trimming removed 8 bases from V and 3 bases from J; junction bases left unmatched: 5. From germline, CDR1 is MGHRA and CDR2 YSYEKL. The CDR3 spans 13 residues. CDR3 sequence reads: CASGRGQGYEQYF. The CDR3 nucleotides are TGCGCCAGCGGAAGGGGACAGGGCTACGAGCAGTACTTC.

The chain recombines TRBV20-1 with TRBJ1-2, with a tentative D call TRBD1 (6 bases). This CDR3 contains 15 residues. Germline V CDR1 and CDR2: DFQATT, SNEGSKA (reference sequence). In nucleotides, the CDR3 is TGCAGGCCGAAGGGGGAGGGTCCATCTAACTATGGCTACACCTTC. As protein: CRPKGEGPSNYGYTF.

A single count supports this clonotype. The genes are TRBV29-1 and TRBJ1-1; 7 positions match TRBD1. The V gene end was trimmed by 7 bases and the J gene end by 0 bases; junction bases not matched to a gene: 11. This CDR3 region has 15 residues. In germline, CDR1 is SQVTM, CDR2 ANQGSEA. CDR3 nucleotides: TGCAGCGCGGCCCTGACAGGGAGTATGAACACTGAAGCTTTCTTT. This gives the protein CSAALTGSMNTEAFF.

This clonotype has just a few counts. The chain links TRBV2 to TRBJ2-7; no firm D call. V lost 5 bases to trimming and J lost 0 bases, with 11 bases between them. This CDR3 has 14 residues. The V gene's germline CDR1 is SNHLY and CDR2 FYNNEI. The CDR3 protein is CASSYTKSSYEQYF. CDR3 DNA sequence: TGTGCCAGCAGTTACACTAAGAGCTCCTACGAGCAGTACTTC.

This clonotype was seen a few times. The J gene is TRBJ2-6, the V gene TRBV6-1, with 14 bases matching TRBD2. CDR1 and CDR2 (germline): MNHNS, SASEGT. V lost 5 bases to trimming and J lost 2 bases; unmatched junction nucleotides: 8. The CDR3 covers 19 residues. CDR3 DNA sequence: TGTGCCAGCAGTCGACTAGCGGGAGGGCCGGGTACTGGGGCCAACGTCCTGACTTTC. As protein: CASSRLAGGPGTGANVLTF.

About this clonotype itself: Sequence at one end of the junction differs from germline and may be a read error. The rearrangement links TRBV6-5 to TRBJ2-7; weak D call: TRBD2 (6 bases). Per the germline V gene, CDR1 is MNHEY and CDR2 is SVGAGI. The CDR3 consists of 16 residues. CDR3 region: CACSYGLLGRAYEQYF. CDR3 DNA: TGTGCCTGCAGTTACGGACTACTGGGCAGAGCTTACGAGCAGTACTTC.

This CDR3 is CASSRWTTNYGYTF. Written as DNA, the CDR3 is TGTGCCAGCAGCCGTTGGACAACTAACTATGGCTACACCTTC. V usage is TRBV14 and J usage is TRBJ1-2, with D possibly being TRBD1 (5 bases). The CDR3 extends over 14 amino acids. CDR1 is SGHDN, CDR2 FVKESK, per germline. The V end was cut by 4 bases, the J end by 0 bases, with 9 bases between.

The V call is TRBV3-1, the J call TRBJ1-2, with 12 bases matching TRBD1. The CDR3 has 19 residues. V shed 4 bases and J 2 bases; nucleotides not matched to a gene: 14. Germline V gene data show CDR1 as LGHDT and CDR2 as YNNKEL (reference sequence). The CDR3 spells CASSPHSGTGGAGNYGYTF. In nucleotides, the CDR3 is TGTGCCAGCAGCCCTCACTCCGGGACAGGGGGCGCGGGGAACTATGGCTACACCTTC.

In DNA form, the CDR3 reads TGCGCCAGCAGCTTGGGATGGAACACAGATACGCAGTATTTT. Protein sequence: CASSLGWNTDTQYF. The chain joins TRBV5-1 to TRBJ2-3; D is unresolved. V was trimmed by 0 bases and J by 2 bases, leaving 7 bases between them. Germline lookup yields CDR1 SGHRS and CDR2 YFSETQ. This CDR3 has 14 amino acids.

The chain couples TRBV6-2 or TRBV6-3 to TRBJ1-2, with a tentative D call TRBD1 (5 bases). The germline CDR1 and CDR2 sequences are MNHEY and SVGEGT. The ends were cut back, 1 base at V and 4 bases at J, with 13 bases in the middle. The CDR3 spans 15 residues. CDR3 residues: CASSYWGASSYGYTF. Here the CDR3 DNA reads TGTGCCAGCAGTTACTGGGGCGCCTCCAGCTATGGCTACACCTTC.

The rearrangement joins TRBV5-6 to TRBJ2-4; weak D call: TRBD2 (5 bases). Trimming took off 5 bases at V and 0 bases at J, with 18 bases between the two ends. The germline V gene has CDR1 SGHDT and CDR2 YYEEEE. The CDR3 loop spans 17 amino acids. The CDR3 reads CASSRGFKLLAKNIQYF. DNA of the CDR3: TGTGCCAGCAGTCGAGGGTTTAAACTTCTAGCCAAAAACATTCAGTACTTC.

The rearrangement uses TRBV20-1 and TRBJ2-3, with a tentative D call TRBD2 (5 bases). Trimming left V 0 bases short and J 6 bases short, with 13 bases between. Germline V gives CDR1 DFQATT, CDR2 SNEGSKA (reference sequence). The CDR3 consists of 14 residues. The CDR3 loop is CSARERVFGDTQYF. The CDR3 coding sequence is TGCAGTGCTAGAGAGAGGGTTTTCGGGGATACGCAGTATTTT.

This clonotype was found a few times. This chain links TRBV29-1 with TRBJ2-7; TRBD1 might be the D (6 bases). CDR1 is SQVTM and CDR2 is ANQGSEA in the germline V gene. Trimming left V 6 bases short and J 4 bases short, with 13 bases between. The CDR3 is 12 residues long. CDR3 region: CSVTGPVYEQYF. The CDR3 DNA follows: TGCAGCGTGACAGGACCCGTTTACGAGCAGTACTTC.

The rearrangement uses TRBV20-1 and TRBJ2-5; 9 bases agree with TRBD1. The CDR3 is made up of 14 amino acids. J gave up 4 bases and V 5 bases, and 8 bases lay outside the gene matches. Looked up from germline, CDR1 is DFQATT and CDR2 is SNEGSKA (reference sequence). The CDR3 nucleotides read TGCAGTGCTGTCCCGGGACAGGGAACAGAGACCCAGTACTTC. Translated: CSAVPGQGTETQYF.